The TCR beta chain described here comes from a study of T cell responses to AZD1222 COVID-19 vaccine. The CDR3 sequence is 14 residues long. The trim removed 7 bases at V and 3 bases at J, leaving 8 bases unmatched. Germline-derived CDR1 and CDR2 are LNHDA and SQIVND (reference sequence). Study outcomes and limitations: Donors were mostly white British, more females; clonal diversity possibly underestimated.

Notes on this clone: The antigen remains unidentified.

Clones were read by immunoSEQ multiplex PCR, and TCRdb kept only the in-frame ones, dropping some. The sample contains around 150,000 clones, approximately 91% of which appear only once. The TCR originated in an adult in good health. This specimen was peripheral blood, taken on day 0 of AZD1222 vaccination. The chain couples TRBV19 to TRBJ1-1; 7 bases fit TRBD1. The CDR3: CASNTRGRDTEAFF. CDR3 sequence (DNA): TGTGCCAGTAATACCAGGGGGAGGGACACTGAAGCTTTCTTT.